This entry lists 26 T cell receptor beta chains sequenced from one sample in a study of metastatic and nonmetastatic thyroid tumors. TCRdb re-clonotyped the PCR reads via MiXCR. The sample consists of about 90,000 clones, 8.6% of them appearing once. Until they underwent thyroid surgery, no patient had received any treatment. Sample: blood. These receptors all stem from a female donor with papillary thyroid cancer or a benign thyroid nodule (not recorded which). Some clones in this sample may be carry-over from other donors' samples.

In this sample, this clone turned up many times. This chain links TRBV11-2 with TRBJ2-5; 9 nucleotides match TRBD2. The junction had 13 bases not matched to a gene; V was cut back by 0 bases and J by 2 bases. CDR3 length equals 19 residues. Germline-derived CDR1 and CDR2 are SGHAT and FQNNGV. The CDR3, as DNA: TGTGCCAGCAGCTTAGATCGGTTGCCGGTAGCGGGGGTTCAAGAGACCCAGTACTTC. Its translation: CASSLDRLPVAGVQETQYF.

V gene TRBV18 combines with J gene TRBJ1-1; perhaps TRBD1 as D (5 bases). Looked up from germline, CDR1 is KGHSH and CDR2 is LQKENI. This CDR3 contains 13 residues. The V end was cut by 5 bases, the J end by 7 bases, with 14 bases between. The CDR3 DNA reads TGTGCCAGCTCATCACGAGGGGCTGGTGAAGCTTTCTTT. This translates into CASSSRGAGEAFF.

The CDR3 protein is CASSQAGRNTGELFF. The CDR3, as DNA: TGTGCCAGCAGCCAAGCTGGGAGGAACACCGGGGAGCTGTTTTTT. This rearrangement joins TRBV3-1 to TRBJ2-2; D is perhaps TRBD2 (5 bases). Germline V gene lookup returns CDR1 LGHDT and CDR2 YNNKEL (reference sequence). With 1 base removed from V and 1 base from J, the gap between germline ends came to 7 bases. The CDR3 covers 15 residues.

This clone was observed at least ten times. The chain joins TRBV7-9 to TRBJ1-4, with TRBD1 matching over 7 bases. CDR1 and CDR2 from the germline V gene are SEHNR and FQNEAQ (reference sequence). J lost 7 bases, V lost 6 bases, and 11 bases had no gene match. There are 15 residues in the CDR3. CDR3: CASRNRGRRSEKLFF. CDR3 bases: TGTGCCAGCAGAAACAGGGGCCGGAGGAGTGAAAAACTGTTTTTT. The complete variable domain, with remaining parts taken from reference TRBV7-9 and TRBJ1-4, reads DTGVSQNPRHKITKRGQNVTFRCDPISEHNRLYWYRQTLGQGPEFLTYFQNEAQLEKSRLLSDRFSAERPKGSFSTLEIQRTEQGDSAMYLCASRNRGRRSEKLFFGSGTQLSVL.

The chain carries TRBV10-3 and TRBJ2-3; D perhaps matches TRBD2 (6 bases). V dropped 0 bases and J dropped 3 bases, with 19 bases sitting between them. CDR3 length: 18 amino acids. The germline V gene has CDR1 ENHRY and CDR2 SYGVKD. The CDR3 coding sequence is TGTGCCATCAGTGAGTCGAGTGCGGGGTGGGTTAGGACAGATACGCAGTATTTT. The encoded protein is CAISESSAGWVRTDTQYF.

This clone was observed many times. This rearrangement joins TRBV2 to TRBJ2-3, with 10 nucleotides matching TRBD1. The CDR3 totals 15 residues. From germline, CDR1 is SNHLY and CDR2 FYNNEI. V was pared by 7 bases and J by 3 bases, with 7 bases of the junction left unmatched. CDR3 loop: CASTLLDRGTDTQYF. In DNA, the CDR3 is TGTGCCAGCACACTCCTGGACAGGGGGACAGATACGCAGTATTTT.

This clone was counted many times. The CDR3 sequence is CAISEGPPSNQPQHF. CDR3 sequence (DNA): TGTGCCATCAGTGAAGGCCCGCCATCTAATCAGCCCCAGCATTTT. The V and J genes are TRBV10-3 and TRBJ1-5; D gene ambiguous. This CDR3 is 15 amino acids long. Germline V gives CDR1 ENHRY, CDR2 SYGVKD. Trimming pared 3 bases from V and 4 bases from J, leaving 13 bases between.

The CDR3 here is CASSEGGGVADTQYF. The CDR3 region has the DNA TGCGCCAGCTCCGAGGGCGGGGGGGTGGCAGATACGCAGTATTTT. This rearrangement joins TRBV10-2 to TRBJ2-3; 9 nucleotides agree with TRBD2. CDR3 length equals 15 residues. V was clipped by 8 bases and J by 4 bases; unmatched bases: 10. Germline assignment: CDR1 WSHSY and CDR2 SAAADI.

This clone was counted ten times or more. In DNA form, the CDR3 reads TGTGCCAGCACCCCGGGCCGCAACTGGCAGCCCCAGCATTTT. Amino acid sequence: CASTPGRNWQPQHF. The genes are TRBV12-3 or TRBV12-4 and TRBJ1-5; no definite D call. This CDR3 region has 14 residues. V was cut by 7 bases and J by 7 bases, with 17 bases left in between.

This clone came up many times. The J gene is TRBJ1-1, the V gene TRBV12-5; D possibly corresponds to TRBD1 (5 bases). In germline, CDR1 is LGHNT, CDR2 FRNRAP. The CDR3 totals 12 residues. V was trimmed by 1 base and J by 7 bases, leaving 7 bases between them. DNA of the CDR3: TGTGCTAGTGGTTTGGGTGACAGTGAAGCTTTCTTT. Amino acid sequence: CASGLGDSEAFF. Supplemented by reference TRBV12-5 and TRBJ1-1, the full variable domain reads DARVTQTPRHKVTEMGQEVTMRCQPILGHNTVFWYRQTMMQGLELLAYFRNRAPLDDSGMPKDRFSAEMPDATLATLKIQPSEPRDSAVYFCASGLGDSEAFFGQGTRLTVV.

The table lists this clone with many counts. The chain combines TRBV20-1 with TRBJ2-1, with 8 bases that match TRBD2. Germline assignment: CDR1 DFQATT and CDR2 SNEGSKA (reference sequence). The V gene end was trimmed by 2 bases and the J gene end by 7 bases; junction bases not matched to a gene: 10. CDR3 size: 15 residues. The CDR3 nucleotides read TGCAGTGCTAGATCCTGGCTTGCGGGGGGAAATGAGCAGTTCTTC. It translates to CSARSWLAGGNEQFF.

As concerns this clone: A read error may produce the germline difference seen at one junction end. Other nucleotide sequences in the sample specify the same CDR3. The chain combines TRBV18 with TRBJ1-1, with a possible D match to TRBD1 (5 bases). The CDR3 totals 15 residues. The germline V gene encodes CDR1 KGHSH and CDR2 LQKENI. For the CDR3, the DNA is TGTGCCAGCTCACCATCGGCCAGGGTGAACACCGAAGCTTTCTTT. This translates into CASSPSARVNTEAFF. Looking up the rest from reference TRBV18 and TRBJ1-1 gives the full variable domain: NAGVMQNPRHLVRRRGQEARLRCSPMKGHSHVYWYRQLPEEGLKFMVYLQKENIIDESGMPKERFSAEFPKEGPSILRIQQVVRGDSAAYFCASSPSARVNTEAFFGQGTRLTVV.

This clone was picked up many times. V usage is TRBV19 and J usage is TRBJ1-1; perhaps TRBD1 as D (5 bases). Germline loops: CDR1 LNHDA, CDR2 SQIVND (reference sequence). Trimming removed 5 bases at V and 0 bases at J, with 13 bases between. The CDR3 consists of 15 residues. This chain's CDR3 is CASSHEAQVNTEAFF. The CDR3 bases are TGTGCCAGTAGTCATGAGGCACAGGTGAACACTGAAGCTTTCTTT.

The chain joins TRBV20-1 to TRBJ1-6, with TRBD1 matching over 7 bases. This CDR3 spans 15 amino acids. CDR1 is DFQATT and CDR2 is SNEGSKA in the germline V gene (reference sequence). The J segment lost 6 bases and the V segment lost 6 bases, leaving 11 bases of the junction unmatched. The DNA for the CDR3 is TGCAGTGCGGGGGGTACGGGACAGATTAATTCACCCCTCCACTTT. It encodes CSAGGTGQINSPLHF.

This clone was recorded at least ten times. The chain links TRBV7-3 to TRBJ2-2, with D possibly being TRBD1 or TRBD2 (5 bases each). The CDR3 contains 14 residues. V lost 1 base, J lost 6 bases, and 9 bases lay in between. The germline CDR1 and CDR2 sequences are SGHTA and FQGTGA. Here the CDR3 DNA reads TGTGCCAGCAGCTTAAGGTTGGGGGCCGGGGAGCTGTTTTTT. The encoded protein is CASSLRLGAGELFF.

This clone was detected ten times or more. V is TRBV3-1 and J is TRBJ2-2; D uncertain. CDR1 LGHDT and CDR2 YNNKEL come from the germline V gene (reference sequence). The V end was cut by 6 bases, the J end by 6 bases, with 8 bases between. The CDR3 is 12 amino acids. The CDR3 reads CASRKSAGELFF. The CDR3 coding sequence is TGTGCCAGCAGGAAGAGTGCCGGGGAGCTGTTTTTT.

This clone has ten or more counts. The chain links TRBV6-2 or TRBV6-3 to TRBJ1-5, with D possibly being TRBD1 (6 bases). CDR1 and CDR2 from the germline V gene are MNHEY and SVGEGT. This CDR3 comprises 13 residues. Trimming shortened V by 6 bases and J by 3 bases, and 9 bases separated the two germline ends. The CDR3 reads CASSGQSNQPQHF. The CDR3 DNA reads as TGTGCCAGCAGCGGACAGTCCAATCAGCCCCAGCATTTT.

This clone was seen ten or more times. The chain joins TRBV2 to TRBJ1-2, with D perhaps TRBD1 (6 bases). The ends were cut back, 1 base at V and 5 bases at J, with 14 bases in the middle. CDR3 length equals 15 residues. Germline V gene sequence: CDR1 SNHLY, CDR2 FYNNEI. Here the CDR3 reads CASSEGVGARYGYTF. CDR3 coding DNA: TGTGCCAGCAGTGAAGGGGTGGGGGCGAGGTATGGCTACACCTTC.

This clone appeared many times. The chain has TRBV6-1 and TRBJ1-5; 7 positions match TRBD1. The germline V gene has CDR1 MNHNS and CDR2 SASEGT. The CDR3 loop spans 17 amino acids. Trimming removed 2 bases from V and 1 base from J; junction bases left unmatched: 8. CDR3 amino acids: CASSEFEFRGSNQPQHF. The CDR3 DNA reads as TGTGCCAGCAGTGAATTCGAATTCAGGGGGAGCAATCAGCCCCAGCATTTT.

This clone occurred many times. J is TRBJ2-3 and V is TRBV6-5, with no clear D. Trimming removed 0 bases at V and 6 bases at J, with 10 bases between. In germline, CDR1 is MNHEY, CDR2 SVGAGI. The CDR3 has 14 amino acids. CDR3 in amino acids: CASSYSANGDTQYF. CDR3 bases: TGTGCCAGCAGTTACTCCGCTAATGGGGATACGCAGTATTTT.

In its sample, this clone was seen many times. This chain connects TRBV6-1 to TRBJ1-1; TRBD1 aligns across 8 bases. The germline V gene has CDR1 MNHNS and CDR2 SASEGT. Trimming took 6 bases from V and 1 from J; bases not matched to a gene: 4. The CDR3 runs to 14 residues. The CDR3 is CASSSGQENTEAFF. The CDR3 region has the DNA TGTGCCAGCAGCTCGGGACAGGAGAACACTGAAGCTTTCTTT.

This clone was recorded at least ten times. The chain employs TRBV4-2 and TRBJ2-1; D is perhaps TRBD1 (5 bases). The CDR3 has 19 amino acids. Germline loops: CDR1 LGHNA, CDR2 YNFKEQ. Trimming removed 4 bases from V and 4 bases from J, with 26 bases in between. DNA for the CDR3: TGTGCCAGCAGCCCCCGACCACCGACGCAGGGCCCATGGTACAATGAGCAGTTCTTC. Translation gives CASSPRPPTQGPWYNEQFF.

The count of this clone is one. V is TRBV9 and J is TRBJ2-1, with 9 bases identical to TRBD2. The length of the CDR3 is 17 residues. CDR1 is SGDLS and CDR2 is YYNGEE in the germline V gene. With V trimmed by 0 bases and J by 6 bases, 10 bases remained unmatched. The CDR3 spells CASSVDRGGAGVNEQFF. The CDR3, as DNA: TGTGCCAGCAGCGTAGACCGCGGGGGGGCGGGTGTCAATGAGCAGTTCTTC.

This clone was detected many times. This chain connects TRBV19 to TRBJ1-2, with D tentatively TRBD1 (5 bases). Trimming stripped 1 base from V and 5 bases from J, with 14 bases between. Per germline, CDR1 LNHDA and CDR2 SQIVND (reference sequence). The CDR3 has 15 amino acids. Here the CDR3 DNA reads TGTGCCAGTAGTATAGCCCCCCAGGGTTCATATGGCTACACCTTC. It specifies CASSIAPQGSYGYTF.

This clone was recorded many times. The chain is built from TRBV5-1 and TRBJ1-1; D is uncertain. The V gene lost 4 bases and the J gene lost 5 bases, with 6 bases spanning the gap. The CDR3 loop spans 11 amino acids. Germline V lookup: CDR1 SGHRS, CDR2 YFSETQ. CDR3 sequence: CASSEGTEAFF. For the CDR3, the DNA is TGCGCCAGCAGCGAAGGAACTGAAGCTTTCTTT.

This chain connects TRBV18 to TRBJ1-1; 7 nucleotides align to TRBD1. CDR1 KGHSH and CDR2 LQKENI come from the germline V gene. V shed 6 bases, J shed 12 bases, and the junction held 13 bases outside the gene matches. The CDR3 contains 13 residues. The CDR3 sequence: CASSPGTDLPPFF. CDR3 nucleotides: TGTGCCAGCTCGCCCGGGACAGATCTGCCTCCTTTCTTT. The complete variable domain, with remaining parts taken from reference TRBV18 and TRBJ1-1, reads NAGVMQNPRHLVRRRGQEARLRCSPMKGHSHVYWYRQLPEEGLKFMVYLQKENIIDESGMPKERFSAEFPKEGPSILRIQQVVRGDSAAYFCASSPGTDLPPFFGQGTRLTVV.